Listed below are T cell receptor beta chains from one sample, sequenced in a study of T cell responses to AZD1222 COVID-19 vaccine. Repertoires were generated with immunoSEQ multiplex PCR, while TCRdb's copy carries only in-frame clones and drops some. The data contain approximately 120,000 clones, around 85% of them singletons. The sample here was peripheral blood, taken 28 days after the second AZD1222 dose. All receptors come from an adult who received the AZD1222 COVID-19 vaccine. Both conserved end residues are part of each CDR3. A D gene is named only where the DNA matches it firmly.

len,j_gene,d_gene,v_gene,CDR3aa,CDR3nt
15,TRBJ2-7,.,TRBV7-7,CASSPSTGQSYEQYF,TGTGCCAGCAGCCCTTCCACCGGACAGTCCTACGAGCAGTACTTC
18,TRBJ1-1,.,TRBV19,CASSIDHGGAGGNTEAFF,TGTGCCAGTAGTATAGATCATGGTGGGGCGGGCGGGAACACTGAAGCTTTCTTT
13,TRBJ1-3,.,TRBV3-1/TRBV3-2,CASSQGQGDTIYF,TGTGCCAGCAGCCAAGGGCAGGGCGACACCATATATTTT
18,TRBJ1-4,.,TRBV11-2,CASSLVGHNINYNEKLFF,TGTGCCAGCAGCTTAGTGGGACACAACATAAATTATAATGAAAAACTGTTTTTT
14,TRBJ2-1,TRBD2,TRBV19,CASSPGGTSGVKFF,TGTGCCAGTAGTCCGGGGGGGACTAGCGGGGTTAAGTTCTTC
16,TRBJ1-3,.,TRBV3-1/TRBV3-2,CASSPKGMSSGNTIYF,TGTGCCAGCAGCCCTAAGGGGATGAGCTCTGGAAACACCATATATTTT
13,TRBJ1-3,.,TRBV11-2,CASSLRPFDTIYF,TGTGCCAGCAGCTTACGGCCCTTTGACACCATATATTTT
18,TRBJ1-5,.,TRBV4-1,CASSQDPQFGVSGQPQHF,TGCGCCAGCAGCCAAGACCCCCAATTTGGGGTCTCAGGTCAGCCCCAGCATTTT
13,TRBJ1-3,TRBD1,TRBV7-8,CASSYDRGDTIYF,TGTGCCAGCAGCTACGACAGGGGTGACACCATATATTTT
16,TRBJ2-1,.,TRBV19,CASSIGAGQLYNEQFF,TGTGCCAGTAGTATAGGCGCGGGACAACTCTACAATGAGCAGTTCTTC
13,TRBJ2-1,.,TRBV10-3,CAIMGLFYNEQFF,TGTGCCATCATGGGGCTTTTCTACAATGAGCAGTTCTTC